This passage covers 23 T cell receptor beta chains from one sample sequenced in a study of technical replicates of blood from several donors. Sequenced by immunoSEQ multiplex PCR; TCRdb stores in-frame clones only, minus some. The sample shows 60,000 to 65,000 clones, 75% to 90% of them seen only once. Sequencing was carried out using PBMCs. The source of these receptors is a human donor in good health. Some clones in this sample may be carry-over from other donors' samples.

The chain links TRBV6-5 to TRBJ1-1; a weak D match, TRBD1 (6 bases). Trimming stripped 6 bases from V and 0 bases from J, with 14 bases between. Germline CDR1 reads MNHEY; CDR2 reads SVGAGI. The CDR3 has 15 residues. This CDR3 is CASRGGGSMNTEAFF. The DNA for the CDR3 is TGTGCCAGCAGAGGCGGGGGCAGTATGAACACTGAAGCTTTCTTT.

In DNA form, the CDR3 reads TGTGCAAGTCGCTTCCTAGAAAACTCCTACGAGCAGTACTTC. It specifies CASRFLENSYEQYF. The gene calls are TRBV12-2 and TRBJ2-7; the listed D gene, TRBD2, was not tested against the DNA. TRBV12-2 is a known pseudogene. The CDR3 totals 14 residues.

The gene calls are TRBV11-2 and TRBJ2-5; D may be TRBD2 (6 bases). This CDR3 is 13 amino acids long. Germline values: CDR1 SGHAT, CDR2 FQNNGV. The V gene lost 5 bases and the J gene lost 2 bases, with 9 bases spanning the gap. In DNA form, the CDR3 reads TGTGCCAGCAGCGAGGGACTGCAAGAGACCCAGTACTTC. Residues: CASSEGLQETQYF.

The chain joins TRBV5-1 to TRBJ2-2, with 7 bases that match TRBD2. The CDR3 consists of 13 residues. V shed 5 bases and J 6 bases; nucleotides not matched to a gene: 4. Germline V gene sequence: CDR1 SGHRS, CDR2 YFSETQ. The CDR3 DNA reads as TGCGCCAGCAGTTGGGAGGGGCCCGGGGAGCTGTTTTTT. It yields the protein CASSWEGPGELFF.

The chain is built from TRBV11-2 and TRBJ2-5; TRBD2 aligns across 12 bases. The trim removed 1 base at V and 4 bases at J, leaving 1 base unmatched. There are 15 residues in the CDR3. CDR1 and CDR2 (germline): SGHAT, FQNNGV. CDR3 loop: CASSLGLAGVETQYF. The DNA of the CDR3 is TGTGCCAGCAGCTTAGGACTAGCGGGAGTAGAGACCCAGTACTTC.

The rearrangement joins TRBV7-8 to TRBJ2-1; 11 bases are a match to TRBD1. CDR3 length equals 14 residues. Germline V lookup: CDR1 SGHVS, CDR2 FQNEAQ. With 7 bases clipped from V and 10 bases from J, the junction kept 9 bases outside the gene matches. The chain's CDR3 is CASNPGTGGMEQFF. For the CDR3, the DNA is TGTGCCAGCAACCCCGGGACAGGGGGGATGGAGCAGTTCTTC.

By share, this clone ranks as medium-sized (0.01 to 0.1%). The chain links TRBV29-1 to TRBJ2-7; 8 nucleotides line up with TRBD1. This CDR3 is 14 amino acids long. V lost 7 bases, J lost 1 base, and 9 bases stayed unmatched. The germline gives CDR1 SQVTM, CDR2 ANQGSEA. The CDR3 coding sequence is TGCAGCGCCATGCCAGGGGGCTCTTCCTACGAGCAGTACTTC. Translated, it gives CSAMPGGSSYEQYF.

The chain links TRBV4-3 to TRBJ2-2, with a tentative D call TRBD1 (5 bases). This CDR3 is built from 17 residues. Deletions cut 0 bases from V and 5 bases from J, with 16 bases between. CDR1 LGHNA and CDR2 YSLEER come from the germline V gene. The CDR3 coding sequence is TGCGCCAGCAGCCAAGATAGCAGGGAACTCTATACCGGGGAGCTGTTTTTT. This translates into CASSQDSRELYTGELFF.

The chain links TRBV5-4 to TRBJ1-1; 9 bases map to TRBD1. The CDR3 totals 15 residues. Germline lookup yields CDR1 SGHNT and CDR2 YYREEE (reference sequence). Trimming removed 4 bases from V and 4 bases from J; junction bases left unmatched: 8. CDR3 amino acids: CASSGGQGRGTEAFF. The CDR3 region has the DNA TGTGCCAGCAGCGGGGGACAGGGAAGGGGCACTGAAGCTTTCTTT.

The chain combines TRBV6-5 with TRBJ1-1; D uncertain. The CDR3 length is 14 residues. Germline CDR1 reads MNHEY; CDR2 reads SVGAGI. The V end lost 7 bases, the J end lost 4 bases, and 16 bases lay between the germline ends. The DNA for the CDR3 is TGTGCCAGCAAGATCCTAAATCCGGGCACTGAAGCTTTCTTT. It translates to CASKILNPGTEAFF.

The chain uses TRBV2 and TRBJ2-2, with D possibly matching TRBD2 (5 bases). Trimming took off 3 bases at V and 9 bases at J, with 11 bases between the two ends. Germline CDR1 SNHLY, CDR2 FYNNEI. The CDR3 extends over 13 amino acids. Here the CDR3 reads CASSDRDFRELFF. The DNA for the CDR3 is TGTGCCAGCAGTGATCGGGATTTTAGGGAGCTGTTTTTT.

In its sample, this clone was seen once. The CDR3 DNA is TGTGCCAGCAGCCCCCGGGGACAGGGCGATGGCTACACCTTC. Translating gives CASSPRGQGDGYTF. The V call is TRBV9, the J call TRBJ1-2; TRBD1 agrees at 9 bases. The V gene's germline CDR1 is SGDLS and CDR2 YYNGEE. V lost 4 bases to trimming and J lost 6 bases; unmatched junction nucleotides: 7. The CDR3 totals 14 residues.

The V call is TRBV4-3, the J call TRBJ1-3; D is uncertain. Trimming left V 4 bases short and J 4 bases short, with 8 bases between. Germline assignment: CDR1 LGHNA and CDR2 YSLEER. This CDR3 contains 13 residues. The CDR3 is CASSPGHGNTIYF. In nucleotides, the CDR3 is TGCGCCAGCAGCCCAGGCCACGGAAACACCATATATTTT.

CDR3 coding DNA: TGTGCCAGCAGCGGTAGCGTTGGCACCGGGGAGCTGTTTTTT. It encodes CASSGSVGTGELFF. The chain carries TRBV5-4 and TRBJ2-2, with a weak D call TRBD2 (5 bases). The CDR3 extends over 14 amino acids. CDR1 is SGHNT and CDR2 is YYREEE in the germline V gene (reference sequence). Trimming removed 4 bases at V and 4 bases at J, with 11 bases between. Full variable domain (remainder filled in from reference TRBV5-4 and TRBJ2-2): ETGVTQSPTHLIKTRGQQVTLRCSSQSGHNTVSWYQQALGQGPQFIFQYYREEENGRGNFPPRFSGLQFPNYSSELNVNALELDDSALYLCASSGSVGTGELFFGEGSRLTVL.

This clone was recorded only once. The V and J genes are TRBV9 and TRBJ2-2; no clear D. V lost 4 bases, J lost 0 bases, and 19 bases lay in between. The CDR3 sequence is 18 residues long. In germline, CDR1 is SGDLS, CDR2 YYNGEE. The CDR3 loop is CASSSRPPARTNTGELFF. The CDR3 nucleotides are TGTGCCAGCAGCTCCCGCCCCCCTGCGAGAACGAACACCGGGGAGCTGTTTTTT.

J is TRBJ2-3 and V is TRBV6-1; TRBD2 matches 8 bases. The CDR3 contains 16 residues. The J segment lost 1 base and the V segment lost 1 base, leaving 4 bases of the junction unmatched. CDR1 is MNHNS and CDR2 is SASEGT in the germline V gene. The CDR3 sequence: CASSEGRGVRTDTQYF. The CDR3 DNA reads as TGTGCCAGCAGTGAAGGGCGGGGGGTCCGCACAGATACGCAGTATTTT.

This clone was detected only a few times. The chain recombines TRBV5-1 with TRBJ1-3; unclear D gene. V was pared by 0 bases and J by 0 bases, with 7 bases between. The CDR3 has 15 residues. Germline CDR1 reads SGHRS; CDR2 reads YFSETQ. In nucleotides, the CDR3 is TGCGCCAGCAGCTTGGCCTCGGTCTCTGGAAACACCATATATTTT. Amino acid sequence: CASSLASVSGNTIYF.

The chain has TRBV29-1 and TRBJ2-3; TRBD1 aligns across 8 bases. Germline CDR1 is SQVTM and CDR2 is ANQGSEA. The V gene end was trimmed by 0 bases and the J gene end by 3 bases; junction bases not matched to a gene: 17. This CDR3 spans 19 amino acids. The CDR3 DNA reads as TGCAGCGTTGAAGATCGTAGGGGTTGGGGGACAGGCGGAACAGATACGCAGTATTTT. Its protein product is CSVEDRRGWGTGGTDTQYF.

The genes are TRBV4-3 and TRBJ2-1; 7 nucleotides match TRBD2. The V gene end was trimmed by 3 bases and the J gene end by 6 bases; junction bases not matched to a gene: 26. CDR1 is LGHNA and CDR2 is YSLEER in the germline V gene. The CDR3 covers 21 residues. In DNA, the CDR3 is TGCGCCAGCAGCCAGGCCCCAAACTACTTGACGACTAGTCAGCGGGGCAATGAGCAGTTCTTC. Its translation is CASSQAPNYLTTSQRGNEQFF.

The table lists this clone with a count of one. V is TRBV21-1 and J is TRBJ2-2; no check of the table's D call, TRBD2, against the DNA was made. TRBV21-1 is designated a pseudogene. The CDR3 loop spans 19 amino acids. The CDR3 reads CASSTGPGLAFYVSGELFF. The CDR3 nucleotides read TGTGCCAGCAGCACTGGGCCGGGACTAGCTTTTTACGTGTCCGGGGAGCTGTTTTTT.

The rearrangement uses TRBV11-2 and TRBJ2-7, with D tentatively TRBD1 (6 bases). V was pared by 5 bases and J by 0 bases, with 14 bases between. The CDR3 is 15 amino acids. CDR1 and CDR2 from the germline V gene are SGHAT and FQNNGV. The CDR3 DNA reads TGTGCCAGCAGCGCATCCGGGACACTCTCCTACGAGCAGTACTTC. Protein: CASSASGTLSYEQYF.

The chain is built from TRBV19 and TRBJ2-3; 9 bases agree with TRBD2. The V gene end was trimmed by 5 bases and the J gene end by 4 bases; junction bases not matched to a gene: 7. The germline gives CDR1 LNHDA, CDR2 SQIVND (reference sequence). The CDR3 length is 15 residues. CDR3 in amino acids: CASSLGLALADTQYF. DNA for the CDR3: TGTGCCAGTAGTCTGGGACTAGCTCTCGCAGATACGCAGTATTTT.

The chain links TRBV7-2 to TRBJ2-7; tentatively, D is TRBD1 (5 bases). Germline CDR1 reads SGHTA; CDR2 reads FQGNSA. This CDR3 has 13 residues. The germline V and J ends were trimmed by 4 bases and 7 bases, with 14 bases remaining between them. CDR3 nucleotides: TGTGCCAGCAGCTACGGGTCAGGGCGTGAGCAGTACTTC. Encoded protein: CASSYGSGREQYF.